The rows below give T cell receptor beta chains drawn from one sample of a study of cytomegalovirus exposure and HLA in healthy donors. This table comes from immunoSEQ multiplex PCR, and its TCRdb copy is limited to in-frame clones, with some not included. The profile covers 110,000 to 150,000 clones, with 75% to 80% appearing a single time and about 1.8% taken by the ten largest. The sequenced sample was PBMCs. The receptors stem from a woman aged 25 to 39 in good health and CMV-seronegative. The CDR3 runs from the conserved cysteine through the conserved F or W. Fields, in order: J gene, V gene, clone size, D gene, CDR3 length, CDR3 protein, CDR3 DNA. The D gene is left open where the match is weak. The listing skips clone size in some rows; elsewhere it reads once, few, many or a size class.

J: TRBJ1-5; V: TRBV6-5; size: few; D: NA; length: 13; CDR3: CASSYHINQPQHF; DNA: TGTGCCAGCAGTTATCACATCAATCAGCCCCAGCATTTT
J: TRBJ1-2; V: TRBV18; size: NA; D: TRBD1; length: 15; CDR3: CASSPSGQGNYGYTF; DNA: TGTGCCAGCTCACCATCGGGACAGGGTAACTATGGCTACACCTTC
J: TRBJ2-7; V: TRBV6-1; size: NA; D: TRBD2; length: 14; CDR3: CASRTTSGASEQYF; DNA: TGTGCCAGCAGGACGACTAGCGGCGCCAGCGAGCAGTACTTC
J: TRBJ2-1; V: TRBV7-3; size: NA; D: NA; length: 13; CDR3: CASSPAGLDEQFF; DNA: TGTGCCAGCAGCCCCGCTGGGCTCGATGAGCAGTTCTTC
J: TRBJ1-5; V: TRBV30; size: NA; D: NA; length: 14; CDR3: CAWSKISGNQPQHF; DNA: TGTGCCTGGAGTAAGATCAGCGGCAATCAGCCCCAGCATTTT
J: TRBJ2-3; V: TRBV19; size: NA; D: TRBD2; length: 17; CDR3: CASSMIRAGGRTDTQYF; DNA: TGTGCCAGTAGTATGATACGGGCGGGGGGGCGAACAGATACGCAGTATTTT
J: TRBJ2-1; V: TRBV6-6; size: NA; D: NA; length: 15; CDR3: CASSSSRGSYNEQFF; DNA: TGTGCCAGCAGTTCCTCCAGGGGATCCTACAATGAGCAGTTCTTC
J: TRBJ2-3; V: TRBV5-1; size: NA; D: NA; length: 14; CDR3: CASSRGQSTDTQYF; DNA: TGCGCCAGCAGCCGTGGCCAGAGCACAGATACGCAGTATTTT
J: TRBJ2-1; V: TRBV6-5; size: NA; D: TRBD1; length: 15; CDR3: CASSYFRTGGDEQFF; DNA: TGTGCCAGCAGTTACTTCCGGACAGGGGGAGATGAGCAGTTCTTC
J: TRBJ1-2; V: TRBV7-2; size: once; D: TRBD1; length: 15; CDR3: CASSLRDRGFGGYTF; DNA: TGTGCCAGCAGCCTCCGGGACAGGGGATTTGGTGGCTACACCTTC
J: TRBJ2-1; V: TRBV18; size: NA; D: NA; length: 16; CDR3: CASSHTTGTTYNEQFF; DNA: TGTGCCAGCTCACACACGACGGGAACTACCTACAATGAGCAGTTCTTC
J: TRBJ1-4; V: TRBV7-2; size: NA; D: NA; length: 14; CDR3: CASSFTGIGEKLFF; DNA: TGTGCCAGCAGCTTTACAGGGATCGGCGAAAAACTGTTTTTT
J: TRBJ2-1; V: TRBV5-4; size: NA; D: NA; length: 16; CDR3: CASSLGGGAAYNEQFF; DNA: TGTGCCAGCAGCTTGGGTGGGGGGGCCGCCTACAATGAGCAGTTCTTC
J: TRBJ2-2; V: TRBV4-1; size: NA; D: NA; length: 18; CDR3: CASSQEGGQAANTGELFF; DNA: TGCGCCAGCAGCCAAGAAGGAGGGCAAGCGGCGAACACCGGGGAGCTGTTTTTT
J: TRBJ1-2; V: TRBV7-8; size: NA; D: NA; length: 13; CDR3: CASSLSTLYGYTF; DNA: TGTGCCAGCAGCTTATCAACTCTCTATGGCTACACCTTC
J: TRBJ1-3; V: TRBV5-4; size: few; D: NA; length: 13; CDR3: CATGRGSGNTIYF; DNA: TGTGCCACGGGCCGGGGGTCTGGAAACACCATATATTTT
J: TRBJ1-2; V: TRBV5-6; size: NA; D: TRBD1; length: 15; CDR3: CASSWTGVFDYGYTF; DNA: TGTGCCAGCAGCTGGACAGGGGTGTTTGACTATGGCTACACCTTC
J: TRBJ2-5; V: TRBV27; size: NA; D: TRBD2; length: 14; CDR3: CASTSGLAGREQYF; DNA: TGTGCCAGCACCTCGGGACTAGCGGGCAGAGAGCAGTACTTC
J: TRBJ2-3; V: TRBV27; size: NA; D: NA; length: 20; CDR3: CASSPGDGTVAIVGTDTQYF; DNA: TGTGCCAGCAGTCCGGGAGACGGGACTGTCGCGATTGTGGGCACAGATACGCAGTATTTT
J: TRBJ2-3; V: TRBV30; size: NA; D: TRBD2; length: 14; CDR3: CAWNGGGGTDTQYF; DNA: TGTGCCTGGAATGGCGGGGGGGGCACAGATACGCAGTATTTT
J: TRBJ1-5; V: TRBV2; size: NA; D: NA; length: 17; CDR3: CASSEAFGLLGIGPQHF; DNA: TGTGCCAGCAGTGAAGCTTTCGGCCTCCTCGGGATAGGGCCCCAGCATTTT
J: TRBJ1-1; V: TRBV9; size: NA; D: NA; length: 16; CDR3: CASSAADGAGTTEAFF; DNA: TGTGCCAGCAGCGCCGCGGATGGGGCCGGAACCACTGAAGCTTTCTTT
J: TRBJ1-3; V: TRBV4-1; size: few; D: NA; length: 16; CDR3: CASSSLARDSGNTIYF; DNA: TGCGCCAGCAGCTCCCTGGCGAGGGACTCTGGAAACACCATATATTTT
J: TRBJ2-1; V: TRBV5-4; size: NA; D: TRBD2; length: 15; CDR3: CASSSGLGRDNEQFF; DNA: TGTGCCAGCAGCTCGGGACTAGGGAGGGATAATGAGCAGTTCTTC
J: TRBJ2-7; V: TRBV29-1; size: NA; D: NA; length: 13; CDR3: CSVLGGPTWEQYF; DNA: TGCAGCGTCCTGGGGGGGCCTACCTGGGAGCAGTACTTC
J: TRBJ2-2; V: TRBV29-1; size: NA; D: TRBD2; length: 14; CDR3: CSVSQRGGTGELFF; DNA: TGCAGCGTATCCCAGCGGGGGGGCACCGGGGAGCTGTTTTTT
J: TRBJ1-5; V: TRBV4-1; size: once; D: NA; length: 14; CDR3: CASSQDSSNQPQHF; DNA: TGCGCCAGCAGCCAAGACAGTAGCAATCAGCCCCAGCATTTT
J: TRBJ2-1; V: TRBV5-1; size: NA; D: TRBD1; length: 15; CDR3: CASSLLQGAVDEQFF; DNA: TGCGCCAGCAGCTTGTTACAGGGGGCGGTTGATGAGCAGTTCTTC
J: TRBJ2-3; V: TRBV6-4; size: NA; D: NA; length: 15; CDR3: CASSETGGATDTQYF; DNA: TGTGCCAGCAGTGAGACGGGCGGGGCCACAGATACGCAGTATTTT
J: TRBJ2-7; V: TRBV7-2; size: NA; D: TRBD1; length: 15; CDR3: CASSFGTGPSYEQYF; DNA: TGTGCCAGCAGCTTTGGGACAGGGCCCTCCTACGAGCAGTACTTC
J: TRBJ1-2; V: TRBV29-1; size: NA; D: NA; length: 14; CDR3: CSVQAPHRAYGYTF; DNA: TGCAGCGTTCAGGCCCCCCACAGGGCATATGGCTACACCTTC